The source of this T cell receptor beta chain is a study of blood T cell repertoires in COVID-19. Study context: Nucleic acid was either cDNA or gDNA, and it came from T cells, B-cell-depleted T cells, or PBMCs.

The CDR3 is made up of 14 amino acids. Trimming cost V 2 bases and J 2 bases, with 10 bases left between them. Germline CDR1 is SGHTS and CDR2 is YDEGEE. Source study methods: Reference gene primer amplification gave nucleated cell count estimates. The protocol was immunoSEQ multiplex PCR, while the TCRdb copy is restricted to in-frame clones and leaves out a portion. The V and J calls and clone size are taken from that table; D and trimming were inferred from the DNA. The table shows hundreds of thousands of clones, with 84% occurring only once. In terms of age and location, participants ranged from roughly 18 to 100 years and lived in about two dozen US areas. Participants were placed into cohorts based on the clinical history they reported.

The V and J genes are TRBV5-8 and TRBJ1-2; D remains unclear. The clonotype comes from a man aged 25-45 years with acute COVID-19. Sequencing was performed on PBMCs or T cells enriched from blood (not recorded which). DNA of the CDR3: TGTGCCAGCAGCTTCGGCGGACTGAACTATGGCTACACCTTC. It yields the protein CASSFGGLNYGYTF.